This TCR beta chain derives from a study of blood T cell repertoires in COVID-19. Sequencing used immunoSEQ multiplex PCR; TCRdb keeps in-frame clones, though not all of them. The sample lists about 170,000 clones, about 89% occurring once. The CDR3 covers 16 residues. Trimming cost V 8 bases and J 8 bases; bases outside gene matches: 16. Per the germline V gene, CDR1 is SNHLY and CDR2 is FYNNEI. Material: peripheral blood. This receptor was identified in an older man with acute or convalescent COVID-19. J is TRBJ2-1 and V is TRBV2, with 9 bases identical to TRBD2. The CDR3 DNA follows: TGTGCCAGCGAGGGCGGGAAGCTAGCGGGGACCGATGAGCAGTTCTTC. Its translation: CASEGGKLAGTDEQFF.